This entry is about one T cell receptor beta chain. This clone's antigen is unknown. Base-call qualities are not available, and no considerably larger clone is one nucleotide away. Other DNA sequences in the same sample also yield this CDR3. Using the deep immunoSEQ assay, multiplex PCR amplified TCR CDR3 regions from genomic DNA. Extracted genomic DNA from each cell subset was distributed evenly across all wells of several immunoSEQ 96-well plates, and each plate was treated as a replicate. For sorted subsets, around 0.2 ug of genomic DNA, equivalent to about 30,000 T cell genomes, went into each replicate PCR. Purified libraries were quantified with a Qubit 3.0 fluorometer, sized on a Bioanalyzer 2100, and re-quantified with the KAPA Library Quantification kit. A separate single-read 150-cycle Illumina NextSeq 550 flow cell was used to sequence each immunoSEQ 96-well plate. From the authors' description of their analysis: Because the immunoSEQ output held only junctional sequences and lacked quality scores, the filtering could not match the filtering applied to full-length reads. To assign V/J genes and CDR3, sequences were annotated using PyIR, a Python wrapper for IgBLAST v1.9, with IMGT germline references. Reads were filtered out if the reads had weak V/J assignments (E-value above 1e-6), no CDR3, stop codons, out-of-frame junctions, or ambiguous translated residues. V3J clonotypes were defined as sequences sharing an identical inferred V gene, J gene, and CDR3 amino acid sequence. Percentage overlap between repertoires was computed as shared unique clonotypes divided by the size of the smaller repertoire. RTK rarefaction, the Chao1 estimator, and Recon v2.1 estimates of unobserved clonotypes were used to assess repertoire richness. OLGA was used to compute generation probabilities for all TCRbeta clonotypes that the gDNA method yielded from a handful of donors. In its TCRdb copy, this immuneACCESS table keeps in-frame sequences only and misses some clones. Where compared with another copy, unresolved V genes explain less than half of these, and the others have no known cause. The V and J calls and the clone size are those of that table, but D and trimming were determined from the DNA. The sample records under 1,900,000 clones, approximately 98.5% of which are singletons. Clones ranked in the top ten supply roughly 0.35% of the sample.

There are 13 amino acids in the CDR3, from cysteine to phenylalanine inclusive. Left in the record is the CDR3 DNA by itself, 39 bases read in frame from the first base. V trim: 5 bases; J trim: 2 bases; unmatched bases: 3. The germline V gene yields MNHNS for CDR1 and SASEGT for CDR2. This sample was included in a study of shared clonotypes between healthy human individuals (dated by TCRdb to 2020 to 2021). Some background on the complete study: The cohort comprised a couple of women and a few men aged 18 to 49 years. For each donor, CD4 naive and CD4 memory were each given three plates, CD8 naive was given two plates, and CD8 memory was given one plate. The study deeply sequenced blood TCR repertoires of several healthy adults to estimate repertoire size and the extent of clonotype sharing between individuals. To increase sequencing depth and limit assay-specific biases, different laboratories used diverse techniques to prepare libraries and sequence TCR repertoires. Each donor's leukapheresis produced roughly between roughly 0.85 and 9 billion PBMCs.

Results and caveats for the whole study, not just this receptor: Sampling was restricted to blood, and TCR repertoires in tissues likely differ from the TCR repertoires found in blood. Based on pairwise subsampling, the degree of clonotype sharing among donors was expected to be affected by sequencing depth. Because the study included a small number of donors, the genetic and exposure-history diversity represented was limited. Compared with non-shared clonotypes, clonotypes shared by all four sorted-subset donors had higher generation probabilities. Sharing across a handful of donors was observed for 4.5% to 6.5% of naive CD4, over 3% of naive CD8, 2.3% of memory CD4, and over 0.3% of memory CD8 clonotypes. Incomplete sequencing was indicated by rarefaction of sorted-subset datasets, despite the large sequencing depth. Estimated clonotype richness was generally larger for naive than for memory subsets.

The donors were healthy, HIV-negative adults who had no recently reported acute infections or vaccinations. Every donor was a Caucasian adult residing in Nashville, Tennessee, USA. CD4+ T cells were enriched by magnetic negative selection, after which naive cells were positively selected on CD45RA and the negative fraction was taken as the memory subset. Blood was collected by leukapheresis, and PBMCs were isolated by Ficoll-Histopaque density gradient centrifugation and then cryopreserved in liquid nitrogen vapor phase. Analytical flow cytometry was used to check the purity and quantity of every magnetically sorted T cell population. Genomic DNA was isolated from each sorted fraction and quantified by UV absorbance on a Nanodrop 2000c.

This receptor was obtained from a man younger than 45 in good health. The sample comprised naive CD4+ T cells sorted from blood. The intended sense of this specimen's cell subset or site label: CD45RA+ positively selected. The chain joins TRBV6-1 to TRBJ2-7, and 7 junctional nucleotides match TRBD1. The nucleotide sequence is TGTGCCAGCAGTCGGGACAGCCCCTACGAGCAGTACTTC. Its coded protein is CASSRDSPYEQYF.